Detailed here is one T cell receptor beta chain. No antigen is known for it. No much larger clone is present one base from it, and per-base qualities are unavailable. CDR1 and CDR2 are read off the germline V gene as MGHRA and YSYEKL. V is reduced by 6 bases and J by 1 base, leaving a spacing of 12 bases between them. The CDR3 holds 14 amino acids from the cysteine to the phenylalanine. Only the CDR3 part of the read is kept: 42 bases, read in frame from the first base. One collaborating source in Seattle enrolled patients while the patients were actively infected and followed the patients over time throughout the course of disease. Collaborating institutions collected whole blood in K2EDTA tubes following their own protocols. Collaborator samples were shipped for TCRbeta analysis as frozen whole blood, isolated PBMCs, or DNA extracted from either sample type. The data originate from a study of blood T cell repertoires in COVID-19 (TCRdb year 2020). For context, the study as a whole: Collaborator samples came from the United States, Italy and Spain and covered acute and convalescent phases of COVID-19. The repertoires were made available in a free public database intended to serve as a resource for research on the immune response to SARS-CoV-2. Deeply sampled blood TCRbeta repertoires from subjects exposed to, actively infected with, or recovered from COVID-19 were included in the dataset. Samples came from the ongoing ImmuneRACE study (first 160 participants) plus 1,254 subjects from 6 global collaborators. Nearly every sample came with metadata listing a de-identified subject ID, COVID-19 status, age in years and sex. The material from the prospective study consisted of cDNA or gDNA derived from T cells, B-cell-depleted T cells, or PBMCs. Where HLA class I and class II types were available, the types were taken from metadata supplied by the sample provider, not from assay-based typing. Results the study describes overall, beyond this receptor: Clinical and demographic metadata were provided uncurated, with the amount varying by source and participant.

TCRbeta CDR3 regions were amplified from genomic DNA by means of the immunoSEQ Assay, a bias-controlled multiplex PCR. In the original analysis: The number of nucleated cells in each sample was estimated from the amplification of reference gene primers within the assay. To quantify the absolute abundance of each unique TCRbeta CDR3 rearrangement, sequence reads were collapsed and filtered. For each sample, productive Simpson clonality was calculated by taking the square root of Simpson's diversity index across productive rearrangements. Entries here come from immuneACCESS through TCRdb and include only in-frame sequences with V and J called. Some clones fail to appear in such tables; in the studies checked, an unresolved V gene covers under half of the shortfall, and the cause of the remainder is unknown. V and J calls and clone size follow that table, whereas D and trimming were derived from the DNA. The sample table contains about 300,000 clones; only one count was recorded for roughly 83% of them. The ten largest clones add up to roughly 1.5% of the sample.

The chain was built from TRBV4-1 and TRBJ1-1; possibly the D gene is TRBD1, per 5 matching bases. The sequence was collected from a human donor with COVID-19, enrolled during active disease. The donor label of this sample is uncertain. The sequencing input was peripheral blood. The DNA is TGCGCCAGCAGTCCGATACAGGAGAACACTGAAGCTTTCTTT. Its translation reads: CASSPIQENTEAFF.